This entry is about one T cell receptor (beta chain). This sample was included in a study of OX40 agonist ivuxolimab in advanced cancers. Generated by immunoSEQ multiplex PCR, the TCRdb table keeps only in-frame clones and is missing some. The repertoire holds roughly 15,000 clones, with about 88% as singletons. Germline CDR1 is LNHDA and CDR2 is SQIVND (reference sequence). CDR3 length equals 14 residues. V lost 4 bases, J lost 4 bases, and 13 bases lay in between. The TCR comes from an adult with an advanced solid tumor such as melanoma, head and neck, liver or kidney cancer. The sequencing used CD4+ or CD8+ T cells sorted from blood, collected in a trial of the OX40 agonist ivuxolimab. The chain combines TRBV19 with TRBJ1-2; no clear D. CDR3 sequence: CASSTTVRGYGYTF. The DNA of the CDR3 is TGTGCCAGTAGTACCACCGTACGGGGCTATGGCTACACCTTC.